Each of the 23 T cell receptor beta chains below was sequenced from the same sample in a study of blood T cell repertoires in COVID-19. TCRdb keeps only in-frame clones here, not all; method: immunoSEQ multiplex PCR. This sample has about 220,000 clones, with about 82% found just once. The sequenced material came from peripheral blood. Receptor source: a woman aged 65 to 85 with COVID-19, enrolled during active disease.

The chain employs TRBV29-1 and TRBJ2-1; TRBD2 agrees at 7 bases. Trimming removed 5 bases from V and 0 bases from J; junction bases left unmatched: 7. The CDR3 spans 15 residues. In germline, CDR1 is SQVTM, CDR2 ANQGSEA. The CDR3 DNA is TGCAGCGTTACTTCAGGCGGGAGCTCCTACAATGAGCAGTTCTTC. Its translation is CSVTSGGSSYNEQFF.

For the CDR3, the DNA is TGTGCCAGCAGCTTGTCGGCTAGCGGGAGGAACATTCAGTACTTC. This gives the protein CASSLSASGRNIQYF. J is TRBJ2-4 and V is TRBV7-2; 11 bases are shared with TRBD2. Per the germline V gene, CDR1 is SGHTA and CDR2 is FQGNSA. The V gene end was trimmed by 3 bases and the J gene end by 7 bases; junction bases not matched to a gene: 5. The CDR3 is 15 amino acids.

V usage is TRBV11-3 and J usage is TRBJ2-7; possible D gene TRBD1, 6 bases. Trimming pared 3 bases from V and 7 bases from J, leaving 19 bases between. The CDR3 sequence is 15 residues long. The germline V gene encodes CDR1 SGHNT and CDR2 YENEEA. CDR3 sequence (DNA): TGTGCCAGCAGCTTCCCCCGGGACATCCCGGTGGAGCAGTACTTC. Its protein is CASSFPRDIPVEQYF.

This clone was observed once. The chain uses TRBV27 and TRBJ2-5; TRBD2 matches 10 bases. Trimming cost V 6 bases and J 4 bases; bases outside gene matches: 5. This CDR3 region has 14 residues. Germline loops: CDR1 MNHEY, CDR2 SMNVEV (reference sequence). CDR3 in DNA: TGTGCCAGCAGACTAGCGGGGAATCTAGAGACCCAGTACTTC. This codes for CASRLAGNLETQYF.

CDR3 sequence: CASSSRGVHSPLHF. In nucleotides, the CDR3 is TGTGCCAGCAGCTCCAGGGGTGTTCATTCACCCCTCCACTTT. This chain joins TRBV7-2 and TRBJ1-6; TRBD1 might be the D (6 bases). Between the trimmed V and J ends, which lost 4 bases and 8 bases, there was a span of 12 bases. Germline V gene lookup returns CDR1 SGHTA and CDR2 FQGNSA. CDR3 size: 14 residues.

The chain carries TRBV5-1 and TRBJ2-7; 10 bases match TRBD1. The CDR3 is 15 amino acids. The V segment lost 4 bases and the J segment 3 bases; nucleotides outside the gene matches: 7. The germline V gene has CDR1 SGHRS and CDR2 YFSETQ. This CDR3 is CASSPGQGRIYEQYF. The CDR3 DNA is TGCGCCAGCAGCCCGGGACAGGGGAGAATCTACGAGCAGTACTTC.

The chain recombines TRBV7-9 with TRBJ1-2; D unresolved. There are 13 residues in the CDR3. V was cut by 5 bases and J by 2 bases, with 9 bases left in between. CDR1 and CDR2 from the germline V gene are SEHNR and FQNEAQ (reference sequence). In DNA form, the CDR3 reads TGTGCCAGCAGCGCACAGAGAAACTATGGCTACACCTTC. As protein: CASSAQRNYGYTF.

The chain is built from TRBV25-1 and TRBJ1-6, with D unclear. Germline values: CDR1 MGHDK, CDR2 SYGVNS. The CDR3 length is 14 residues. V lost 1 base and J lost 9, with 10 bases in between. CDR3: CASSELGGSSPLHF. In DNA form, the CDR3 reads TGTGCCAGCAGTGAATTGGGAGGAAGTTCACCCCTCCACTTT.

Comment on this clone: The sample has other DNA sequences that encode this CDR3 too. V and J are TRBV7-2 and TRBJ1-2; 7 nucleotides match TRBD1. The trim removed 5 bases at V and 4 bases at J, leaving 4 bases unmatched. In germline, CDR1 is SGHTA, CDR2 FQGNSA. The CDR3 has 13 amino acids. The DNA for the CDR3 is TGTGCCAGCAGCCTGGGACAGCCCTATGGCTACACCTTC. Its protein is CASSLGQPYGYTF.

This chain connects TRBV2 to TRBJ2-7; D may be TRBD1 (6 bases). The germline CDR1 and CDR2 sequences are SNHLY and FYNNEI. This CDR3 has 15 amino acids. Trimming left V 5 bases short and J 5 bases short, with 19 bases between. CDR3 DNA: TGTGCCAGCAGTAGACTACAGGGAATTCGGAACGAGCAGTACTTC. Encoded protein: CASSRLQGIRNEQYF.

This chain links TRBV30 with TRBJ1-1; maybe TRBD1 (6 bases). The CDR3 has 13 residues. V lost 3 bases and J 7 bases, leaving 15 bases between the germline ends. The germline CDR1 and CDR2 sequences are GTSNPN and SVGIG (reference sequence). CDR3 protein: CAWSRSGTREAFF. CDR3 bases: TGTGCCTGGAGCCGATCCGGGACACGTGAAGCTTTCTTT.

The chain employs TRBV7-6 and TRBJ1-3; D unresolved. The V end was cut by 5 bases, the J end by 0 bases, with 14 bases between. Germline values: CDR1 SGHVS, CDR2 FNYEAQ. The CDR3 covers 16 residues. The CDR3 sequence is CASSPTHRSSGNTIYF. CDR3 coding DNA: TGTGCCAGCAGCCCTACACACAGAAGCTCTGGAAACACCATATATTTT.

The chain carries TRBV27 and TRBJ2-1, with 13 positions matching TRBD2. Trimming removed 5 bases from V and 2 bases from J; junction bases left unmatched: 6. The CDR3 extends over 17 amino acids. Germline assignment: CDR1 MNHEY and CDR2 SMNVEV (reference sequence). The CDR3 spells CASSPPGLAGAYNEQFF. The DNA of the CDR3 is TGTGCCAGCAGTCCCCCTGGACTAGCGGGGGCCTACAATGAGCAGTTCTTC.

The rearrangement joins TRBV5-4 to TRBJ2-2; 7 bases agree with TRBD2. V shed 3 bases and J 1 base; nucleotides not matched to a gene: 3. The germline V gene has CDR1 SGHNT and CDR2 YYREEE (reference sequence). The CDR3 consists of 15 residues. CDR3 bases: TGTGCCAGCAGCTGGGAGCGGGGGAACACCGGGGAGCTGTTTTTT. This codes for CASSWERGNTGELFF.

The chain is built from TRBV5-4 and TRBJ2-1; the D is unclear. V shed 7 bases and J shed 5 bases, with 10 bases lying between them. The germline CDR1 and CDR2 sequences are SGHNT and YYREEE (reference sequence). This CDR3 has 12 residues. In nucleotides, the CDR3 is TGTGCCAGCCGCCTGACTGACAATGAGCAGTTCTTC. Translated: CASRLTDNEQFF.

This chain connects TRBV25-1 to TRBJ1-1; D uncertain. V was trimmed by 2 bases and J by 1 base, leaving 5 bases between them. Germline V CDR1 and CDR2: MGHDK, SYGVNS. The CDR3 consists of 13 residues. The CDR3 loop is CASSEPGNTEAFF. The DNA of the CDR3 is TGTGCCAGCAGTGAACCAGGGAACACTGAAGCTTTCTTT.

The chain recombines TRBV5-4 with TRBJ1-1, with 9 bases lining up with TRBD1. The CDR3 runs 15 residues. Germline assignment: CDR1 SGHNT and CDR2 YYREEE (reference sequence). J gave up 7 bases and V 4 bases, and 11 bases lay outside the gene matches. The CDR3 coding sequence is TGTGCCAGCAGCGGGAAGACAGGGGGTGATGGTGAAGCTTTCTTT. Its translation is CASSGKTGGDGEAFF.

This chain joins TRBV6-5 and TRBJ2-7; 8 nucleotides agree with TRBD2. Trimming took 0 bases from V and 0 from J; bases not matched to a gene: 4. Germline loops: CDR1 MNHEY, CDR2 SVGAGI. The CDR3 spans 16 residues. This chain's CDR3 is CASSYSLAEGSYEQYF. The CDR3 DNA follows: TGTGCCAGCAGTTACTCACTAGCGGAGGGCTCCTACGAGCAGTACTTC.

The chain recombines TRBV5-6 with TRBJ1-2; 7 nucleotides match TRBD1. The germline gives CDR1 SGHDT, CDR2 YYEEEE. Trimming at V came to 4 bases and at J to 8 bases, leaving 11 bases not matched to a gene. This CDR3 has 14 amino acids. In DNA, the CDR3 is TGTGCCAGCAGCGGACAGAGGACAGGTCGGGGCTACACCTTC. Encoded protein: CASSGQRTGRGYTF.

The V and J genes are TRBV6-5 and TRBJ1-4, with unresolved D. This CDR3 has 14 amino acids. V dropped 10 bases and J dropped 4 bases, with 16 bases sitting between them. Germline CDR1 reads MNHEY; CDR2 reads SVGAGI. The CDR3 nucleotides are TGTGCCACCTACCTGGGAGGTAGTAATGAAAAACTGTTTTTT. Translating gives CATYLGGSNEKLFF.

The rearrangement uses TRBV4-1 and TRBJ2-7, with TRBD1 as a possible D gene (7 bases). V was shortened by 0 bases and J by 3 bases, with 18 bases between the two germline ends. The germline V gene has CDR1 MGHRA and CDR2 YSYEKL. This CDR3 contains 17 residues. CDR3: CASSQDAVQGGFYEQYF. CDR3 bases: TGCGCCAGCAGCCAAGATGCGGTCCAGGGGGGTTTCTACGAGCAGTACTTC.

The chain couples TRBV11-1 to TRBJ1-1, with 7 bases fitting TRBD1. Germline V gene sequence: CDR1 SGHAT, CDR2 FQDESV (reference sequence). The V segment lost 6 bases and the J segment 2 bases; nucleotides outside the gene matches: 3. This CDR3 is 13 amino acids long. CDR3 amino acids: CASSWDRNTEAFF. The CDR3, as DNA: TGTGCCAGCAGTTGGGACAGAAACACTGAAGCTTTCTTT.

The J gene is TRBJ1-1, the V gene TRBV2, with 7 bases matching TRBD1. There are 15 residues in the CDR3. J lost 0 bases, V lost 6 bases, and 7 bases had no gene match. Germline V gene lookup returns CDR1 SNHLY and CDR2 FYNNEI. CDR3 coding DNA: TGTGCCAGCAGGGGACAGATAAGTATGAACACTGAAGCTTTCTTT. As protein: CASRGQISMNTEAFF.